These 26 T cell receptor beta chains share one sample of origin, sequenced in a study of control samples from healthy donors and cancer patients. Only in-frame clones appear in the TCRdb table, and some are missing; sequencing was by immunoSEQ multiplex PCR. The repertoire has approximately 120,000 clones, approximately 90% of them found once; the top ten carry roughly 18%. The sample was blood. These TCRs come from a woman between 45 and 65 years old in good health.

The rearrangement links TRBV5-5 to TRBJ2-7; D might be TRBD1 or TRBD2, each matching 6 bases. Trimming took 4 bases from V and 6 from J, leaving 20 bases between them. The germline V gene has CDR1 SGHKS and CDR2 YYEKEE (reference sequence). This CDR3 is built from 15 residues. In DNA, the CDR3 is TGTGCCAGCAGCCTCCCGACAGGCGGGGCGGGCGAGCAGTACTTC. This sequence encodes CASSLPTGGAGEQYF.

The chain combines TRBV7-7 with TRBJ2-5, with 10 bases that match TRBD1. V lost 5 bases and J lost 1; bases outside the gene matches: 4. From germline, CDR1 is SSHAT and CDR2 FNYEAQ (reference sequence). There are 15 residues in the CDR3. CDR3 protein: CASSPDRGPQETQYF. CDR3 nucleotides: TGTGCCAGCAGCCCCGACAGGGGGCCCCAAGAGACCCAGTACTTC.

The chain is built from TRBV18 and TRBJ2-7, with D possibly being TRBD2 (7 bases). The CDR3 contains 14 residues. CDR1 KGHSH and CDR2 LQKENI come from the germline V gene. V was shortened by 6 bases and J by 7 bases, with 19 bases between the two germline ends. The CDR3 nucleotides read TGTGCCAGCTCCCAGGGAGGGGGGCTTAGGGAGCAGTACGTC. Translating it yields CASSQGGGLREQYV.

V is TRBV5-1 and J is TRBJ2-7; D uncertain. This CDR3 contains 15 residues. V was shortened by 0 bases and J by 0 bases, with 10 bases between the two germline ends. CDR1 and CDR2 from the germline V gene are SGHRS and YFSETQ. DNA of the CDR3: TGCGCCAGCAGCTTGGTTGCCAGAAGCTCCTACGAGCAGTACTTC. It translates to CASSLVARSSYEQYF.

The chain carries TRBV12-3 or TRBV12-4 and TRBJ1-1; D might be TRBD1 (6 bases). V lost 2 bases and J lost 10, with 8 bases in between. The CDR3 is 11 residues long. DNA of the CDR3: TGTGCCAGCAGTTTAAAAGGGGGAGCTTTCTTT. Its protein product is CASSLKGGAFF.

The genes are TRBV6-2 or TRBV6-3 and TRBJ2-1; possibly TRBD1 or TRBD2 for D (5 bases each). CDR3 length: 16 residues. Between the trimmed V and J ends, which lost 5 bases and 0 bases, there was a span of 14 bases. The germline gives CDR1 MNHEY, CDR2 SVGEGT. The CDR3 DNA reads TGTGCCAGCAGTAGCGCCCGGGACCTCTCCTACAATGAGCAGTTCTTC. Protein sequence: CASSSARDLSYNEQFF.

The rearrangement links TRBV27 to TRBJ1-1; no reliable D call. Germline assignment: CDR1 MNHEY and CDR2 SMNVEV (reference sequence). The CDR3 consists of 15 residues. V was cut by 10 bases and J by 4 bases, with 22 bases left in between. This CDR3 is CATRILGGVGTEAFF. The CDR3, as DNA: TGTGCCACCCGGATTTTGGGCGGCGTCGGCACTGAAGCTTTCTTT.

The gene calls are TRBV5-6 and TRBJ2-3, with TRBD1 matching over 7 bases. This CDR3 has 17 residues. J lost 3 bases, V lost 6 bases, and 16 bases had no gene match. CDR1 and CDR2 (germline): SGHDT, YYEEEE. In DNA form, the CDR3 reads TGTGCCAGCACCCCGTTCGGTAGGGGGCGATCAACAGATACGCAGTATTTT. Encoded protein: CASTPFGRGRSTDTQYF.

This clone was seen a handful of times. The CDR3 coding sequence is TGTGCCAGTAGTCCGGGCCCACAGGGGGCGGAGAACACTGAAGCTTTCTTT. The encoded protein is CASSPGPQGAENTEAFF. V gene TRBV19 combines with J gene TRBJ1-1; 9 nucleotides match TRBD1. The CDR3 runs 17 residues. With V trimmed by 5 bases and J by 1 base, 11 bases remained unmatched. Germline V gene sequence: CDR1 LNHDA, CDR2 SQIVND (reference sequence).

As to this clone: Other DNA sequences from this sample encode an identical CDR3 as well. The genes are TRBV9 and TRBJ2-1; 8 bases agree with TRBD2. This CDR3 is 15 amino acids long. Germline V gives CDR1 SGDLS, CDR2 YYNGEE. Trimming removed 0 bases from V and 8 bases from J; junction bases left unmatched: 7. The CDR3 protein is CASSVVGRGGDEQFF. CDR3 DNA sequence: TGTGCCAGCAGCGTAGTCGGTCGGGGGGGAGATGAGCAGTTCTTC.

The count of this clone is one. This chain connects TRBV7-3 to TRBJ2-1, with 7 nucleotides matching TRBD2. Germline-derived CDR1 and CDR2 are SGHTA and FQGTGA. CDR3 length: 14 amino acids. Germline trimming cut 2 bases from V and 6 bases from J; bases unmatched to any gene: 4. The DNA of the CDR3 is TGTGCCAGCAGCTTAGGTTGGGGGGGCAATGAGCAGTTCTTC. Translation gives CASSLGWGGNEQFF.

The chain carries TRBV5-5 and TRBJ2-3, with 8 positions matching TRBD2. V was clipped by 0 bases and J by 4 bases; unmatched bases: 4. The CDR3 is 15 amino acids. The V gene's germline CDR1 is SGHKS and CDR2 YYEKEE (reference sequence). CDR3 residues: CASSLVPSGPDTQYF. Here the CDR3 DNA reads TGTGCCAGCAGCTTGGTCCCTAGCGGGCCAGATACGCAGTATTTT.

The chain combines TRBV21-1 with TRBJ2-3; the D call in the table, TRBD1, was not verified against the DNA. TRBV21-1 is classified as a pseudogene. The CDR3 contains 12 residues. This chain's CDR3 is CLTGGFSDTQYF. CDR3 nucleotides: TGTTTGACAGGGGGCTTTTCAGATACGCAGTATTTT.

CDR3 nucleotides: TGCGCCAGCAGCCCGAGCGACCGGACCAATGAGCAGTTCTTC. It specifies CASSPSDRTNEQFF. This rearrangement joins TRBV5-1 to TRBJ2-1; D gene unclear. The CDR3 is 14 residues long. Trimming cost V 4 bases and J 6 bases, with 14 bases left between them. The germline V gene has CDR1 SGHRS and CDR2 YFSETQ. The full variable domain, rest sourced from reference TRBV5-1 and TRBJ2-1, is KAGVTQTPRYLIKTRGQQVTLSCSPISGHRSVSWYQQTPGQGLQFLFEYFSETQRNKGNFPGRFSGRQFSNSRSEMNVSTLELGDSALYLCASSPSDRTNEQFFGPGTRLTVL.

V gene TRBV25-1 combines with J gene TRBJ2-1; no clear D gene. The V end was cut by 5 bases, the J end by 0 bases, with 17 bases between. There are 17 residues in the CDR3. The germline V gene encodes CDR1 MGHDK and CDR2 SYGVNS. The CDR3 loop is CASSPYPVRHSYNEQFF. The DNA for the CDR3 is TGTGCCAGCAGTCCCTACCCAGTACGCCACTCCTACAATGAGCAGTTCTTC.

The genes are TRBV28 and TRBJ2-6; D is uncertain. Per the germline V gene, CDR1 is MDHEN and CDR2 is SYDVKM. V was clipped by 3 bases and J by 0 bases, with 6 bases between them. The CDR3 contains 15 residues. The CDR3 nucleotides read TGTGCCAGCAGTTTTCTAAGCTCTGGGGCCAACGTCCTGACTTTC. This translates into CASSFLSSGANVLTF.

The chain couples TRBV24-1 to TRBJ2-3; possibly TRBD1 or TRBD2 for D (5 bases each). The CDR3 runs to 17 residues. V was shortened by 4 bases and J by 3 bases, with 19 bases between the two germline ends. CDR1 KGHDR and CDR2 SFDVKD come from the germline V gene. The CDR3 DNA sequence: TGTGCCACCAGTGACCCCGGACACAGCGGATGGACAGATACGCAGTATTTT. Encoded protein: CATSDPGHSGWTDTQYF.

The chain recombines TRBV19 with TRBJ1-1; D is unresolved. CDR3 length: 10 residues. Germline V gene lookup returns CDR1 LNHDA and CDR2 SQIVND (reference sequence). Trimming cost V 5 bases and J 7 bases, with 5 bases left between them. Here the CDR3 reads CASSAVEAFF. As DNA, the CDR3 is TGTGCCAGTAGTGCGGTTGAAGCTTTCTTT.

This clone was counted once. The chain couples TRBV30 to TRBJ1-5; no clear D gene. CDR3 size: 13 residues. Germline CDR1 and CDR2: GTSNPN and SVGIG (reference sequence). Trimming took off 2 bases at V and 3 bases at J, with 8 bases between the two ends. This CDR3 reads CAWSSGPNQPQHF. CDR3 DNA sequence: TGTGCCTGGAGTTCTGGCCCCAATCAGCCCCAGCATTTT.

V and J are TRBV5-4 and TRBJ2-1; TRBD2 might be the D (5 bases). Germline V gene data show CDR1 as SGHNT and CDR2 as YYREEE (reference sequence). The CDR3 loop spans 15 amino acids. V lost 4 bases and J lost 4, with 15 bases in between. The CDR3 DNA is TGTGCCAGCAGCCTGGAGGTTGCCCCTTACAATGAGCAGTTCTTC. Translation gives CASSLEVAPYNEQFF.

CDR3: CASSQDQGAGAADTQYF. CDR3 nucleotides: TGCGCCAGCAGCCAAGACCAGGGAGCGGGAGCGGCAGATACGCAGTATTTT. V usage is TRBV4-3 and J usage is TRBJ2-3, with 8 bases fitting TRBD2. CDR3 size: 17 residues. Germline V gives CDR1 LGHNA, CDR2 YSLEER. With 0 bases clipped from V and 4 bases from J, the junction kept 9 bases outside the gene matches.

V and J are TRBV30 and TRBJ2-3; D possibly corresponds to TRBD1 (6 bases). Germline CDR1 is GTSNPN and CDR2 is SVGIG (reference sequence). The CDR3 is 13 amino acids. Trimming left V 3 bases short and J 2 bases short, with 9 bases between. DNA of the CDR3: TGTGCCTGGAGCACGGGACACACAGATACGCAGTATTTT. Protein: CAWSTGHTDTQYF.

J is TRBJ1-5 and V is TRBV19; D possibly corresponds to TRBD1 (5 bases). The CDR3 is 15 amino acids. The V gene's germline CDR1 is LNHDA and CDR2 SQIVND (reference sequence). Trimming took off 5 bases at V and 2 bases at J, with 13 bases between the two ends. CDR3 loop: CASSGRPGGNQPQHF. CDR3 DNA: TGTGCCAGTAGTGGACGCCCGGGGGGCAATCAGCCCCAGCATTTT.

CDR3 nucleotides: TGTGCCAGCAGCGTAGAGGGGGCGGGGGAGACCCAGTACTTC. Translating gives CASSVEGAGETQYF. V gene TRBV9 combines with J gene TRBJ2-5; possibly TRBD1 for D (7 bases). The CDR3 contains 14 residues. Trimming took off 0 bases at V and 5 bases at J, with 11 bases between the two ends. Looked up from germline, CDR1 is SGDLS and CDR2 is YYNGEE. Full variable domain (rest looked up from reference TRBV9 and TRBJ2-5): DSGVTQTPKHLITATGQRVTLRCSPRSGDLSVYWYQQSLDQGLQFLIQYYNGEERAKGNILERFSAQQFPDLHSELNLSSLELGDSALYFCASSVEGAGETQYFGPGTRLLVL.

The chain carries TRBV29-1 and TRBJ2-2; D unclear. Germline V gene lookup returns CDR1 SQVTM and CDR2 ANQGSEA. The V gene lost 6 bases and the J gene lost 3 bases, with 8 bases spanning the gap. CDR3 length: 12 residues. The CDR3 region is CSVDRDTGELFF. Here the CDR3 DNA reads TGCAGCGTGGATAGAGACACCGGGGAGCTGTTTTTT.

J is TRBJ2-1 and V is TRBV7-8, with D possibly TRBD1 on 5 matching bases. The germline V and J ends were trimmed by 5 bases and 4 bases, with 9 bases remaining between them. The CDR3 runs 13 residues. Germline V gene sequence: CDR1 SGHVS, CDR2 FQNEAQ. The CDR3 sequence: CASSPQGYNEQFF. The CDR3 DNA follows: TGTGCCAGCAGCCCCCAGGGTTACAATGAGCAGTTCTTC.